Listed below are T cell receptor beta chains from one sample, sequenced in a study of blood T cell repertoires in COVID-19. Repertoires were generated with immunoSEQ multiplex PCR, while TCRdb's copy carries only in-frame clones and drops some. Here the sample spans tens of thousands of clones, about 81% being singletons. Material: peripheral blood. All receptors come from a human donor in a cohort sampled during active COVID-19. Both conserved end residues are part of each CDR3. A D gene is named only where the DNA matches it firmly. Clone size is stated in some rows and not others, as once, few, many or a class when expanded.

D gene	clone size	J gene	V gene	CDR3 DNA	CDR3 protein
TRBD2	once	TRBJ2-3	TRBV28	TGTGCCAGCAGTTTACGGCTAGCGGGCACAGATACGCAGTATTTT	CASSLRLAGTDTQYF
-	-	TRBJ2-7	TRBV6-5	TGTGCCAGCAGTTACAGCCAGGGTTCATACGAGCAGTACTTC	CASSYSQGSYEQYF
-	-	TRBJ2-7	TRBV7-6	TGTGCCAGCAGCTTAGCGCATGAGGACTACGAGCAGTACTTC	CASSLAHEDYEQYF
-	-	TRBJ1-5	TRBV7-6	TGTGCCAGCAGCCCTGGACAGTTTAATCAGCCCCAGCATTTT	CASSPGQFNQPQHF
-	-	TRBJ2-3	TRBV9	TGTGCCAGCAGGGGGCCGACGAGCACAGATACGCAGTATTTT	CASRGPTSTDTQYF
-	-	TRBJ2-1	TRBV19	TGTGCCAGTCAATCCCGGCAGGATGAGCAGTTCTTC	CASQSRQDEQFF
-	-	TRBJ1-1	TRBV6-2/TRBV6-3	TGTGCCAGCAGTTTCCCTCCGAGCCCGGGCACTGAAGCTTTCTTT	CASSFPPSPGTEAFF
-	-	TRBJ1-5	TRBV27	TGTGCCAGCAGTCCTGAGACTGCTTTGAGGAATCAGCCCCAGCATTTT	CASSPETALRNQPQHF
-	-	TRBJ2-5	TRBV9	TGTGCCAGCAGTACCTCCCGGGAACTAGGGGGTGGAGAGACCCAGTACTTC	CASSTSRELGGGETQYF
TRBD1	-	TRBJ2-7	TRBV30	TGTGCCTGGAAGGGGACAGGGATACCGGAGCAGTACTTC	CAWKGTGIPEQYF
TRBD1	-	TRBJ2-7	TRBV24-1	TGTGCCACCAGTGACCCCAATGAGGACAGGGGTTACGAGCAGTACTTC	CATSDPNEDRGYEQYF
TRBD1	-	TRBJ2-7	TRBV11-2	TGTGCCAGCAGCTTACCGGGACAGTCCTCCTACGAGCAGTACTTC	CASSLPGQSSYEQYF
TRBD2	-	TRBJ2-7	TRBV7-8	TGTGCCAGCAGCGAGGGACTAGCGGGAGTCGAGCAGTACTTC	CASSEGLAGVEQYF
TRBD2	-	TRBJ2-1	TRBV23-1	TGCGCCAGCAGAAACCTAACAGGGCGGAGGGGACTAGCGGGAGAACCCAATGAGCAGTTCTTC	CASRNLTGRRGLAGEPNEQFF
TRBD2	-	TRBJ2-3	TRBV11-2	TGTGCCAGCAGCTTTGGGACTAACACAGATACGCAGTATTTT	CASSFGTNTDTQYF
TRBD1	-	TRBJ2-5	TRBV7-9	TGTGCCACAGACAGGGGGCTAGAAGAGACCCAGTACTTC	CATDRGLEETQYF
TRBD1	once	TRBJ1-2	TRBV27	TGTGCCAGCAGTTTGTCAGGACAGGGGCCCTCCTTCTATGGCTACACCTTC	CASSLSGQGPSFYGYTF
TRBD1	-	TRBJ2-7	TRBV27	TGTGCCAGCAGCCGGACAGGGGCCTACGAGCAGTACTTC	CASSRTGAYEQYF
-	once	TRBJ2-2	TRBV4-3	TGCGCCAGCAGCCAAGACCCCGCCGGGACATCCACCGGGGAGCTGTTTTTT	CASSQDPAGTSTGELFF
TRBD2	-	TRBJ2-3	TRBV28	TGTGCCAGCAGTTTCAATAGCGGGGGGTTTTCAGATACGCAGTATTTT	CASSFNSGGFSDTQYF
TRBD1	-	TRBJ1-3	TRBV19	TGTGCCAGTCAAGACAGGGGGTACAGAAACACCATATATTTT	CASQDRGYRNTIYF
-	-	TRBJ2-5	TRBV2	TGTGCCAGCAGCCGAACTAGCTTCCAAGAGACCCAGTACTTC	CASSRTSFQETQYF
TRBD1	-	TRBJ2-7	TRBV7-6	TGTGCCAGCAGCTTAGCGCTGGCAGGGGGCTACGAGCAGTACTTC	CASSLALAGGYEQYF
TRBD1	once	TRBJ1-1	TRBV6-5	TGTGCCAGCAGGGCGGGACAGGGCGGTGGAACTGAAGCTTTCTTT	CASRAGQGGGTEAFF
-	-	TRBJ1-6	TRBV7-9	TGTGCCAGCGACCCGTTTGGACAGTCTGAGTCACCCCTCCACTTT	CASDPFGQSESPLHF
-	-	TRBJ2-6	TRBV3-1/TRBV3-2	TGTGCCAGCAGCCACCCGGGTCCGGGCTCTGGGGCCAACGTCCTGACTTTC	CASSHPGPGSGANVLTF
TRBD2	-	TRBJ2-7	TRBV28	TGTGCCAGCAGTTTGCGGGGAGGGCCCTACGAGCAGTACTTC	CASSLRGGPYEQYF
-	-	TRBJ1-1	TRBV10-3	TGTGCCATCAGTGAGCAGGTATCCAGGCGAGCTTTCTTT	CAISEQVSRRAFF
-	-	TRBJ1-5	TRBV10-3	TGTGCCACCCAACCAAACGGGGATCAGCCCCAGCATTTT	CATQPNGDQPQHF
TRBD1	once	TRBJ1-2	TRBV27	TGTGCCAGCAGACTGCGAGGGGGCGCGAACTATGGCTACACCTTC	CASRLRGGANYGYTF
-	-	TRBJ2-7	TRBV5-8	TGTGCCAGCAGCTTGCTATCAGGTGTTGGCGAGCAGTACTTC	CASSLLSGVGEQYF
-	-	TRBJ1-3	TRBV9	TGTGCCAGCAGCCCGGGGGCTGGAAACACCATATATTTT	CASSPGAGNTIYF
-	few	TRBJ2-7	TRBV30	TGTGCCTGGAGTGTCAACAGGTCCGCGAAAGAGTACTTC	CAWSVNRSAKEYF
-	once	TRBJ1-1	TRBV4-1	TGCGCCAGCAGCCCACAAGGGGGAGGGGTGGGGACTGAAGCTTTCTTT	CASSPQGGGVGTEAFF
-	-	TRBJ2-7	TRBV6-6	TGTGCCAGCAGTTACGGAAATACGGGCTACGAGCAGTACTTC	CASSYGNTGYEQYF
TRBD1	-	TRBJ2-7	TRBV27	TGTGCCAGCAGTCCCGGACAGGGGGCTTACGAGCAGTACTTC	CASSPGQGAYEQYF
TRBD2	-	TRBJ2-1	TRBV27	TGTGCCAGCAGAGGAACTATAGCGGGGAGCTACAATGAGCAGTTCTTC	CASRGTIAGSYNEQFF
-	-	TRBJ1-1	TRBV5-1	TGCGCCAGCTTGCCAGATCCAATGAACACTGAAGCTTTCTTT	CASLPDPMNTEAFF
-	-	TRBJ1-2	TRBV10-2	TGCGCCAGCAGTGAGTTACAGGGAAGCCCCTTTGGCTACACCTTC	CASSELQGSPFGYTF
TRBD1	few	TRBJ1-2	TRBV19	TGTGCCAGTAGTGCCGCCCACAGGGGGGGCTATGGCTACACCTTC	CASSAAHRGGYGYTF
TRBD1	few	TRBJ1-2	TRBV7-9	TGTGCCAGCAGCTTAGACAGGGGCATCTATGGCTACACCTTC	CASSLDRGIYGYTF
TRBD1	-	TRBJ2-7	TRBV5-1	TGCGCCAGCAGACCGGGACAGTCCTTGTTTGTGCAGTACTTC	CASRPGQSLFVQYF
-	-	TRBJ2-7	TRBV5-1	TGCGCCAGCAGCTCCGACAACTCATACGAGCAGTACTTC	CASSSDNSYEQYF
-	-	TRBJ1-1	TRBV19	TGTGCCAGTAGTATACAGGGCGGGAGCACTGAAGCTTTCTTT	CASSIQGGSTEAFF
-	-	TRBJ1-1	TRBV7-6	TGTGCCAGCAGCTTAGTGGGAGTGGCCTTAGTGGACACTGAAGCTTTCTTT	CASSLVGVALVDTEAFF